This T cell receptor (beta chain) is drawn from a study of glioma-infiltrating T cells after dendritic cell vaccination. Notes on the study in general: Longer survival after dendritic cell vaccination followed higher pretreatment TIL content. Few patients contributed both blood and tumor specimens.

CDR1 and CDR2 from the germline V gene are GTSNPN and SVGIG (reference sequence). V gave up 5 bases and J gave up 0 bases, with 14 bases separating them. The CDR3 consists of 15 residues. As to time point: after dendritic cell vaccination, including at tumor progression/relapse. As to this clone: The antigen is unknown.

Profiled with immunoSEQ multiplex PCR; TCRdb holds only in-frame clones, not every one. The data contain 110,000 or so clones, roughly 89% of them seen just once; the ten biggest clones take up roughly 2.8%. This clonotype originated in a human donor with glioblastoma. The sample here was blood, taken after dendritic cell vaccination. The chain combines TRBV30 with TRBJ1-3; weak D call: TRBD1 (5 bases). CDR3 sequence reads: CAWGRGGNSGNTIYF. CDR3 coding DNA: TGTGCCTGGGGTAGGGGAGGGAACTCTGGAAACACCATATATTTT.